What follows describes a single T cell receptor (beta chain). What it recognizes is unknown. This sample is part of a study of cytomegalovirus exposure and HLA in healthy donors. Study-level findings and limits: Across all donors, roughly uniform sequencing depth was an assumption of the presence/absence analyses.

This CDR3 is built from 15 residues. The PCR contained 60 Vbeta and 13 Jbeta primers. Sequencing was performed with immunoSEQ multiplex PCR; in TCRdb, only in-frame clones are kept and a portion is missing. The sample includes about 260,000 clones, approximately 84% of them seen just once. Each donor was nominally healthy when sampled (though unrecorded immune exposures were likely). The V call is TRBV21-1, the J call TRBJ2-1; the D call of TRBD2 is as the table states it, not checked on the DNA. TRBV21-1 counts as a pseudogene. Sample: PBMCs. This TCR came from a woman aged 40 to 50 in good health and CMV-seropositive. CDR3 sequence: CASSKAPPPYNEQFF. The CDR3 DNA reads as TGTGCCAGCAGCAAAGCTCCCCCTCCCTACAATGAGCAGTTCTTC.